Shown below are 17 T cell receptor beta chains from a single sample sequenced in a study of cytomegalovirus exposure and HLA in healthy donors (dated by TCRdb to about 2017). Library preparation was by the immunoSEQ multiplex PCR assay. A mixture of 60 forward primers for TCR Vbeta segments and 13 reverse primers for TCR Jbeta segments was used in the multiplex PCR. Here the immuneACCESS table is served through TCRdb, limited to in-frame sequences with V and J called. Missing clones are a known gap in these copies; in checked studies unresolved V genes cover under half, and the rest lacks a known reason. Present in this sample are 45,000 to 75,000 clones, 70% of which were seen just once. The top ten clones comprise roughly a fifth of the sample. What was sequenced was PBMCs. The receptors shown here come from a woman aged 55-70 years in good health and CMV-seropositive.

This clone was detected a few times. The chain couples TRBV5-1 to TRBJ1-3; D may be TRBD1 (5 bases). The CDR3 consists of 17 residues. Trimming left V 3 bases short and J 0 bases short, with 16 bases between. The germline CDR1 and CDR2 sequences are SGHRS and YFSETQ. Here the CDR3 DNA reads TGCGCCAGCAGCTCCCCAGACGGGGGGGACTCTGGAAACACCATATATTTT. Translation gives CASSSPDGGDSGNTIYF.

J is TRBJ2-3 and V is TRBV25-1, with D hard to call. Germline-derived CDR1 and CDR2 are MGHDK and SYGVNS. The CDR3 extends over 16 amino acids. V gave up 2 bases and J gave up 0 bases, with 12 bases separating them. CDR3 sequence (DNA): TGTGCCAGCAGTGAAATTACCTGGAGTAGCACAGATACGCAGTATTTT. It specifies CASSEITWSSTDTQYF.

V usage is TRBV7-8 and J usage is TRBJ2-5; 7 bases are shared with TRBD1. The assigned J gene may be wrong: the sequence end matches TRBJ2-7 better. The V gene's germline CDR1 is SGHVS and CDR2 FQNEAQ. This CDR3 contains 14 residues. In nucleotides, the CDR3 is TGTGCCAGCAGCTTAGGGACAGGAGCCTACGAGCAGTACTTC. It specifies CASSLGTGAYEQYF.

A word on this clone: One end of the junction is discordant with germline, which a read error may explain. The chain combines TRBV7-9 with TRBJ2-3; D is undetermined. Germline values: CDR1 SEHNR, CDR2 FQNEAQ (reference sequence). This CDR3 comprises 12 residues. CDR3 DNA sequence: TGTTCCAGCAGCTATCCTCTGGCTACGCAGTATTTT. Its protein is CSSSYPLATQYF.

The J gene is TRBJ2-1, the V gene TRBV7-2; D unclear. CDR1 is SGHTA and CDR2 is FQGNSA in the germline V gene. CDR3 length: 15 amino acids. V was trimmed by 0 bases and J by 0 bases, leaving 6 bases between them. CDR3 nucleotide sequence: TGTGCCAGCAGCTTAGCACAGAGCTCCTACAATGAGCAGTTCTTC. Protein product: CASSLAQSSYNEQFF.

This clone was seen a few times. The chain combines TRBV7-9 with TRBJ1-1; D possibly corresponds to TRBD1 (6 bases). The germline CDR1 and CDR2 sequences are SEHNR and FQNEAQ (reference sequence). This CDR3 is built from 15 residues. Trimming took 1 base from V and 2 from J, leaving 11 bases between them. CDR3 DNA sequence: TGTGCCAGCAGCTTAGGGTCAGGGGTAAACACTGAAGCTTTCTTT. It specifies CASSLGSGVNTEAFF.

The chain is built from TRBV6-5 and TRBJ1-1, with no clear D. The CDR3 runs to 16 residues. Trimming left V 0 bases short and J 0 bases short, with 11 bases between. From germline, CDR1 is MNHEY and CDR2 SVGAGI. The CDR3 nucleotides are TGTGCCAGCAGTTACTCACCGGGGAACGTGAACACTGAAGCTTTCTTT. Its translation: CASSYSPGNVNTEAFF.

V is TRBV7-2 and J is TRBJ2-5; 7 nucleotides align to TRBD2. With 3 bases clipped from V and 5 bases from J, the junction kept 6 bases outside the gene matches. The germline V gene encodes CDR1 SGHTA and CDR2 FQGNSA. The CDR3 runs to 14 residues. For the CDR3, the DNA is TGTGCCAGCAGCTTTGAAGCGGGGTGGGAGACCCAGTACTTC. Translating it yields CASSFEAGWETQYF.

This rearrangement joins TRBV2 to TRBJ1-1; TRBD1 might be the D (5 bases). The CDR3 covers 14 residues. Germline V gene lookup returns CDR1 SNHLY and CDR2 FYNNEI. V lost 7 bases and J 0 bases, leaving 12 bases between the germline ends. The CDR3 reads CASTRQLMNTEAFF. The CDR3 coding sequence is TGTGCCAGCACCAGACAGCTAATGAACACTGAAGCTTTCTTT.

The genes are TRBV4-3 and TRBJ2-3, with D perhaps TRBD2 (6 bases). This CDR3 has 21 residues. The V and J ends lost 0 bases and 0 bases respectively, with 25 bases between them. Germline assignment: CDR1 LGHNA and CDR2 YSLEER. CDR3 in amino acids: CASSQDKSPVFRGYSTDTQYF. CDR3 DNA: TGCGCCAGCAGCCAAGATAAGTCGCCAGTATTTCGGGGGTATAGCACAGATACGCAGTATTTT.

In this sample, this clone turned up once. The chain has TRBV18 and TRBJ2-7; TRBD1 aligns across 9 bases. V lost 2 bases to trimming and J lost 2 bases; unmatched junction nucleotides: 4. This CDR3 comprises 15 residues. CDR1 and CDR2 (germline): KGHSH, LQKENI. The CDR3 spells CASSPTGGPTYEQYF. CDR3 coding DNA: TGTGCCAGCTCACCAACAGGGGGCCCTACCTACGAGCAGTACTTC.

The chain links TRBV30 to TRBJ1-1, with TRBD1 matching over 7 bases. The germline gives CDR1 GTSNPN, CDR2 SVGIG (reference sequence). The CDR3 runs 14 residues. Trimming removed 5 bases from V and 5 bases from J; junction bases left unmatched: 11. The CDR3 bases are TGTGCCTGGGGTGGATGGACAGGAGGTACTGAAGCTTTCTTT. This codes for CAWGGWTGGTEAFF.

V is TRBV4-3 and J is TRBJ1-1; D may be TRBD1 (5 bases). CDR3 size: 15 residues. Germline V gene data show CDR1 as LGHNA and CDR2 as YSLEER. V lost 2 bases and J lost 3, with 13 bases in between. The CDR3 region is CASSQTGTRDTEAFF. The CDR3 DNA reads TGCGCCAGCAGCCAAACCGGGACTCGGGACACTGAAGCTTTCTTT.

This clone has only a few counts. The chain carries TRBV9 and TRBJ2-7; 10 bases match TRBD1. The trim removed 0 bases at V and 3 bases at J, leaving 9 bases unmatched. Germline V lookup: CDR1 SGDLS, CDR2 YYNGEE. The CDR3 is 17 amino acids. CDR3 in DNA: TGTGCCAGCAGCGTAGAAGGGTGGGGGACAGGGGTCTACGAGCAGTACTTC. This translates into CASSVEGWGTGVYEQYF.

CDR3 nucleotide sequence: TGTGCCAGCAGCTCCTCAATGCGGTCCGACCTCTACGAGCAGTACTTC. This translates into CASSSSMRSDLYEQYF. The chain couples TRBV7-6 to TRBJ2-7; D is ambiguous. V was pared by 4 bases and J by 3 bases, with 19 bases between. CDR1 and CDR2 (germline): SGHVS, FNYEAQ. The CDR3 length is 16 residues.

As regards this clone: Compared with germline, one end of the junction differs, possibly owing to a read error. The sample holds other DNA sequences that translate to the same CDR3. This chain connects TRBV11-2 to TRBJ2-7, with TRBD2 matching 7 bases. The V gene's germline CDR1 is SGHAT and CDR2 FQNNGV. CDR3 size: 15 residues. CDR3 nucleotide sequence: TGTGCCAGCAGCCTAGATTCGGGGGGACTCTACGAGCAGTACTTC. Protein: CASSLDSGGLYEQYF.

This clone qualifies as medium-sized. Other DNA sequences in the sample encode the same CDR3. The chain has TRBV7-9 and TRBJ1-1; D is unclear. With 5 bases removed from V and 4 bases from J, the gap between germline ends came to 11 bases. The CDR3 is 13 residues long. Germline CDR1 is SEHNR and CDR2 is FQNEAQ (reference sequence). CDR3 region: CASSPTEGTEAFF. CDR3 in DNA: TGTGCCAGCAGCCCTACCGAGGGCACTGAAGCTTTCTTT.